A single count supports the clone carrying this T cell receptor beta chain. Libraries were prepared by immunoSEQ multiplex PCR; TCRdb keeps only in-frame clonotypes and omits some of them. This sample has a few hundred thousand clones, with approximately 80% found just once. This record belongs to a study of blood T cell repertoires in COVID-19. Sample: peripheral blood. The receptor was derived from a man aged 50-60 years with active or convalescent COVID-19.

CDR3: CASSRRQHYGYTF. CDR3 bases: TGTGCCAGCAGCCGGAGGCAACACTATGGCTACACCTTC. The J gene is TRBJ1-2, the V gene TRBV13, with D unclear. The ends were cut back, 5 bases at V and 3 bases at J, with 10 bases in the middle. This CDR3 is 13 amino acids long. CDR1 and CDR2 from the germline V gene are PRHDT and FYEKMQ (reference sequence).